The 3 T cell receptor beta chains listed next were all sequenced from one sample in a study of metastatic and nonmetastatic thyroid tumors. No patient had received any treatment before thyroid surgery. From the PCR reads, TCRdb re-called clones with MiXCR. The sample holds about 30,000 clones, under 14% seen once. The sequenced sample consisted of blood. These TCRs come from a female donor with papillary thyroid cancer or a benign thyroid nodule (not recorded which). Some clones in this sample may be carry-over from other donors' samples.

This clone was detected ten times or more. V usage is TRBV19 and J usage is TRBJ2-2, with D unclear. This CDR3 is 15 amino acids long. The V gene lost 6 bases and the J gene lost 5 bases, with 16 bases spanning the gap. From germline, CDR1 is LNHDA and CDR2 SQIVND (reference sequence). CDR3 region: CASRSTELLTGELFF. In nucleotides, the CDR3 is TGTGCCAGTAGAAGCACCGAGCTCTTAACCGGGGAGCTGTTTTTT. Full variable domain (missing parts from reference TRBV19 and TRBJ2-2): DGGITQSPKYLFRKEGQNVTLSCEQNLNHDAMYWYRQDPGQGLRLIYYSQIVNDFQKGDIAEGYSVSREKKESFPLTVTSAQKNPTAFYLCASRSTELLTGELFFGEGSRLTVL.

This clone was recorded at least ten times. The chain uses TRBV20-1 and TRBJ1-5; possibly TRBD1 for D (5 bases). From germline, CDR1 is DFQATT and CDR2 SNEGSKA (reference sequence). V was pared by 5 bases and J by 0 bases, with 11 bases between. CDR3 size: 14 residues. This CDR3 is CSARQGDSNQPQHF. DNA for the CDR3: TGCAGTGCTCGGCAGGGTGATAGCAATCAGCCCCAGCATTTT.

The table lists this clone with a few counts. The rearrangement joins TRBV6-1 to TRBJ1-2; no definite D call. The CDR3 runs to 14 residues. Germline V gene sequence: CDR1 MNHNS, CDR2 SASEGT. V lost 0 bases and J 1 base, leaving 6 bases between the germline ends. The CDR3 DNA follows: TGTGCCAGCAGTGAAGCACAGAGTAACTATGGCTACACCTTC. This gives the protein CASSEAQSNYGYTF.